The next 27 T cell receptor beta chains were all read from a single sample in a study of blood T cell repertoires in COVID-19. Clones were sequenced by immunoSEQ multiplex PCR, and TCRdb holds only the in-frame ones, with some missing. The data show roughly 400,000 clones, roughly 87% seen once. What was sequenced was PBMCs or T cells enriched from blood (not recorded which). All receptors derive from a woman between 40 and 50 years old with acute COVID-19.

This sequence joins TRBV2 and TRBJ1-1, with 8 bases aligning to TRBD1. Per germline, CDR1 SNHLY and CDR2 FYNNEI. CDR3 length: 14 residues. V was pared by 6 bases and J by 4 bases, with 7 bases of the junction left unmatched. In nucleotides, the CDR3 is TGTGCCAGCAGAACACAGGGGGTAGGCACTGAAGCTTTCTTT. Residues: CASRTQGVGTEAFF.

V and J are TRBV29-1 and TRBJ2-1; D is perhaps TRBD1 (5 bases). CDR1 is SQVTM, CDR2 ANQGSEA, per germline. The V end was cut by 1 base, the J end by 6 bases, with 13 bases between. The CDR3 loop spans 14 amino acids. CDR3 bases: TGCAGCGTTGAAGGCCACCCTAGGGGCAATGAGCAGTTCTTC. Translation: CSVEGHPRGNEQFF.

The chain combines TRBV5-1 with TRBJ2-6; 8 bases are a match to TRBD1. The CDR3 spans 17 residues. The germline V gene has CDR1 SGHRS and CDR2 YFSETQ. V trimming: 5 bases; J trimming: 0 bases; junction bases outside the gene matches: 7. DNA for the CDR3: TGCGCCAGCAGTCCCGGGACAGGCCGCTCTGGGGCCAACGTCCTGACTTTC. It codes for CASSPGTGRSGANVLTF.

This sequence joins TRBV7-9 and TRBJ1-2, with no clear D. Germline CDR1 SEHNR, CDR2 FQNEAQ (reference sequence). Trimming removed 5 bases at V and 5 bases at J, with 9 bases between. The CDR3 totals 12 residues. The CDR3 nucleotides are TGTGCCAGCAGCCTGGGCCAATATGGCTACACCTTC. Amino acids: CASSLGQYGYTF. The variable domain in full, completed from reference TRBV7-9 and TRBJ1-2, reads DTGVSQNPRHKITKRGQNVTFRCDPISEHNRLYWYRQTLGQGPEFLTYFQNEAQLEKSRLLSDRFSAERPKGSFSTLEIQRTEQGDSAMYLCASSLGQYGYTFGSGTRLTVV.

This chain connects TRBV15 to TRBJ1-2; 7 bases line up with TRBD1. CDR1 and CDR2 (germline): LNHNV, YYDKDF (reference sequence). The V and J ends lost 0 bases and 5 bases, in that order; junction bases with no gene match: 9. This CDR3 has 16 residues. The CDR3 nucleotides are TGTGCCACCAGCAGAGAGGAGGGGGCAGACGGTTATGGCTACACCTTC. This sequence encodes CATSREEGADGYGYTF.

The V and J genes are TRBV27 and TRBJ2-7; 9 bases match TRBD1. Germline V gene data show CDR1 as MNHEY and CDR2 as SMNVEV (reference sequence). The CDR3 is 16 residues long. Losses at the gene ends were 6 bases for V and 5 bases for J; bases not matched to a gene: 14. The CDR3 bases are TGTGCCAGCAGCCCCGTGAGGGGACAGGGTCCCCACGAGCAGTACTTC. Translated, it gives CASSPVRGQGPHEQYF.

This chain uses TRBV2 with TRBJ1-6, with 7 bases that match TRBD1. Germline V gives CDR1 SNHLY, CDR2 FYNNEI. The junction had 4 bases not matched to a gene; V was cut back by 9 bases and J by 11 bases. This CDR3 comprises 11 residues. CDR3 sequence (DNA): TGTGCCAGGACACAGGGGCCACCCCTCCACTTT. It codes for CARTQGPPLHF.

The J gene is TRBJ2-3, the V gene TRBV30; D not resolved. The CDR3 covers 12 residues. V dropped 2 bases and J dropped 4 bases, with 7 bases sitting between them. Germline CDR1 GTSNPN, CDR2 SVGIG (reference sequence). CDR3 residues: CAWSPPSDTQYF. The CDR3 DNA reads TGTGCCTGGAGTCCCCCTTCAGATACGCAGTATTTT.

The chain joins TRBV27 to TRBJ2-7; 9 bases agree with TRBD1. The CDR3 is 14 amino acids. Germline V lookup: CDR1 MNHEY, CDR2 SMNVEV (reference sequence). The trim removed 6 bases at V and 3 bases at J, leaving 6 bases unmatched. CDR3 protein: CASSRTGAVYEQYF. As DNA, the CDR3 is TGTGCCAGCAGCCGGACAGGGGCAGTCTACGAGCAGTACTTC.

CDR3 residues: CSVDRSGGANEQFF. In nucleotides, the CDR3 is TGCAGCGTGGATAGGAGCGGGGGGGCAAATGAGCAGTTCTTC. This rearrangement joins TRBV29-1 to TRBJ2-1, with 10 bases lining up with TRBD2. The V and J ends lost 6 bases and 7 bases, in that order; junction bases with no gene match: 9. Germline loops: CDR1 SQVTM, CDR2 ANQGSEA. The CDR3 totals 14 residues.

The chain carries TRBV14 and TRBJ1-2; the D gene is possibly TRBD1 (6 bases). The CDR3 has 15 amino acids. The germline V gene encodes CDR1 SGHDN and CDR2 FVKESK. The V end lost 4 bases, the J end lost 2 bases, and 14 bases lay between the germline ends. The CDR3 DNA sequence: TGTGCCAGCAGCCCACCGGGACAAAGAAACTATGGCTACACCTTC. This gives the protein CASSPPGQRNYGYTF.

The chain recombines TRBV9 with TRBJ1-6; no clear D gene. Looked up from germline, CDR1 is SGDLS and CDR2 is YYNGEE. Trimming cost V 6 bases and J 6 bases, with 16 bases left between them. This CDR3 spans 15 amino acids. CDR3 in DNA: TGTGCCAGCACCCCAGACGGAGTACTTAATTCACCCCTCCACTTT. Encoded protein: CASTPDGVLNSPLHF.

The chain uses TRBV2 and TRBJ2-1, with 9 positions matching TRBD1. Germline CDR1 SNHLY, CDR2 FYNNEI. CDR3 length: 15 amino acids. The junction had 3 bases not matched to a gene; V was cut back by 4 bases and J by 2 bases. CDR3: CASSVGQGTYNEQFF. CDR3 coding DNA: TGTGCCAGCAGTGTTGGACAGGGGACCTACAATGAGCAGTTCTTC.

V usage is TRBV19 and J usage is TRBJ1-3, with D possibly TRBD1 on 5 matching bases. The CDR3 covers 14 residues. Per the germline V gene, CDR1 is LNHDA and CDR2 is SQIVND (reference sequence). V was shortened by 4 bases and J by 0 bases, with 7 bases between the two germline ends. The CDR3 reads CASSTGDSGNTIYF. CDR3 nucleotides: TGTGCCAGTAGTACGGGGGACTCTGGAAACACCATATATTTT.

The chain joins TRBV7-6 to TRBJ2-1, with D maybe TRBD2 (6 bases). Germline values: CDR1 SGHVS, CDR2 FNYEAQ. V was cut by 3 bases and J by 4 bases, with 13 bases left in between. There are 15 residues in the CDR3. CDR3: CASSLGTPAYNEQFF. The DNA for the CDR3 is TGTGCCAGCAGCTTGGGGACTCCGGCATACAATGAGCAGTTCTTC.

The genes are TRBV10-2 and TRBJ2-1; 9 bases map to TRBD2. The junction had 5 bases not matched to a gene; V was cut back by 4 bases and J by 4 bases. Germline-derived CDR1 and CDR2 are WSHSY and SAAADI. This CDR3 spans 15 amino acids. The CDR3 nucleotides read TGCGCCAGCAGTGTTGCGGGGGGGGGATACAATGAGCAGTTCTTC. Its translation: CASSVAGGGYNEQFF.

The chain joins TRBV1 to TRBJ1-5; the tabulated D call, TRBD1, remains unverified against the DNA. TRBV1 is assigned pseudogene status. The CDR3 totals 19 residues. The CDR3 sequence is CTSSQVSRTGLISNQPQHF. The CDR3 DNA follows: TGCACCAGCAGCCAAGTTTCCCGGACAGGGCTTATTAGCAATCAGCCCCAGCATTTT.

V is TRBV11-2 and J is TRBJ2-6; 7 bases align to TRBD2. From germline, CDR1 is SGHAT and CDR2 FQNNGV. The CDR3 has 17 amino acids. The V and J ends lost 2 bases and 0 bases, in that order; junction bases with no gene match: 4. This chain's CDR3 is CASSLMGRASGANVLTF. The CDR3 DNA reads TGTGCCAGCAGCTTAATGGGGAGGGCCTCTGGGGCCAACGTCCTGACTTTC.

The chain recombines TRBV10-3 with TRBJ2-1; TRBD2 is a possible D gene (5 bases). The germline V gene has CDR1 ENHRY and CDR2 SYGVKD. The CDR3 has 13 amino acids. V was shortened by 5 bases and J by 7 bases, with 12 bases between the two germline ends. This chain's CDR3 is CAISQTRENEQFF. The CDR3 bases are TGTGCCATCAGTCAGACGAGGGAGAATGAGCAGTTCTTC.

This chain joins TRBV5-4 and TRBJ2-7, with TRBD1 matching 7 bases. With 3 bases clipped from V and 0 bases from J, the junction kept 9 bases outside the gene matches. This CDR3 region has 16 residues. CDR1 is SGHNT and CDR2 is YYREEE in the germline V gene (reference sequence). Here the CDR3 DNA reads TGTGCCAGCAGCTCCCCGGACAGGTCGAACTCCTACGAGCAGTACTTC. Amino acid sequence: CASSSPDRSNSYEQYF. The entire variable domain, with the rest obtained from reference TRBV5-4 and TRBJ2-7, is as follows: ETGVTQSPTHLIKTRGQQVTLRCSSQSGHNTVSWYQQALGQGPQFIFQYYREEENGRGNFPPRFSGLQFPNYSSELNVNALELDDSALYLCASSSPDRSNSYEQYFGPGTRLTVT.

The chain couples TRBV19 to TRBJ1-1, with no clear D. Per the germline V gene, CDR1 is LNHDA and CDR2 is SQIVND (reference sequence). The length of the CDR3 is 14 residues. The germline V and J ends were trimmed by 5 bases and 0 bases, with 10 bases remaining between them. This CDR3 is CASSPLGLNTEAFF. DNA for the CDR3: TGTGCCAGTAGTCCCCTGGGCCTGAACACTGAAGCTTTCTTT.

The V gene is TRBV7-2, the J gene TRBJ1-3; no definite D call. V was shortened by 1 base and J by 0 bases, with 10 bases between the two germline ends. CDR1 and CDR2 from the germline V gene are SGHTA and FQGNSA. This CDR3 is 16 amino acids long. The CDR3 reads CASSLVGVGSGNTIYF. The CDR3 coding sequence is TGTGCCAGCAGCTTAGTGGGCGTGGGCTCTGGAAACACCATATATTTT.

The J gene is TRBJ2-3, the V gene TRBV2; 11 bases agree with TRBD2. After removal of 3 bases from V and 6 bases from J, the junction contained 11 bases not matched to a gene. The CDR3 runs 17 residues. Germline V lookup: CDR1 SNHLY, CDR2 FYNNEI. The CDR3 protein is CASSDPVAGGPWDTQYF. The DNA of the CDR3 is TGTGCCAGCAGTGATCCCGTAGCGGGGGGGCCTTGGGATACGCAGTATTTT.

This chain connects TRBV29-1 to TRBJ2-7; 10 nucleotides agree with TRBD1. The V and J ends lost 7 bases and 7 bases, in that order; junction bases with no gene match: 10. The CDR3 extends over 13 amino acids. Per germline, CDR1 SQVTM and CDR2 ANQGSEA. CDR3 in amino acids: CSALTGQGREQYF. CDR3 bases: TGCAGCGCCTTAACGGGACAGGGGCGAGAGCAGTACTTC.

This chain uses TRBV10-3 with TRBJ1-2, with 7 bases aligning to TRBD1. The V and J ends lost 3 bases and 2 bases, in that order; junction bases with no gene match: 0. Germline CDR1 reads ENHRY; CDR2 reads SYGVKD. The CDR3 is made up of 13 amino acids. CDR3 residues: CAISEQGNYGYTF. In DNA, the CDR3 is TGTGCCATCAGTGAACAGGGGAACTATGGCTACACCTTC.

The rearrangement uses TRBV15 and TRBJ1-2; 7 nucleotides align to TRBD1. Germline V gives CDR1 LNHNV, CDR2 YYDKDF (reference sequence). The junction had 11 bases not matched to a gene; V was cut back by 3 bases and J by 7 bases. CDR3 size: 15 residues. The CDR3 spells CATSSWDRPTGGYTF. CDR3 sequence (DNA): TGTGCCACCAGCAGCTGGGACAGACCCACCGGTGGCTACACCTTC.

The chain couples TRBV10-3 to TRBJ1-2; perhaps TRBD1 as D (6 bases). Trimming pared 8 bases from V and 5 bases from J, leaving 21 bases between. CDR1 ENHRY and CDR2 SYGVKD come from the germline V gene. The CDR3 is 15 residues long. The CDR3 nucleotides are TGTGCCATCCCCGCGAGGACAGCTGAGAGTTATGGCTACACCTTC. Translation: CAIPARTAESYGYTF.